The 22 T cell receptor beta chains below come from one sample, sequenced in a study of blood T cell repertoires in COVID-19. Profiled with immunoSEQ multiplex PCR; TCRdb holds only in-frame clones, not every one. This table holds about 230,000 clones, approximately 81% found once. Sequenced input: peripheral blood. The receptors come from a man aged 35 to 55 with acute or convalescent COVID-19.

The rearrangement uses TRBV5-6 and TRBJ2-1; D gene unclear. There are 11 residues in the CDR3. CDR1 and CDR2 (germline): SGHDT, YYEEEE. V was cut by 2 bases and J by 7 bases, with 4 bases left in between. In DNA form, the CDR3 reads TGTGCCAGCAGCTTTCGGAATGAGCAGTTCTTC. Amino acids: CASSFRNEQFF. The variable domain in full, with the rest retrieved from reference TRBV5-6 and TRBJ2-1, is DAGVTQSPTHLIKTRGQQVTLRCSPKSGHDTVSWYQQALGQGPQFIFQYYEEEERQRGNFPDRFSGHQFPNYSSELNVNALLLGDSALYLCASSFRNEQFFGPGTRLTVL.

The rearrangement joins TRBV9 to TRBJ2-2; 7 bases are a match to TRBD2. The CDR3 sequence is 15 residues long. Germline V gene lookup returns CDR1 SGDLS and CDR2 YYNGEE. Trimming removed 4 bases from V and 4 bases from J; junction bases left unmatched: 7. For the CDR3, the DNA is TGTGCCAGCAGCCCAAGGACGGGGGGCACCGGGGAGCTGTTTTTT. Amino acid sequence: CASSPRTGGTGELFF.

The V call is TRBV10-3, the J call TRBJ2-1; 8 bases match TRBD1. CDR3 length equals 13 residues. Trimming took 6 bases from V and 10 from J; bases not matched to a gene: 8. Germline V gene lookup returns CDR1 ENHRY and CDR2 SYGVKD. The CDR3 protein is CAISSRGQDEQFF. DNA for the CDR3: TGTGCCATCAGCTCCAGGGGGCAGGACGAGCAGTTCTTC.

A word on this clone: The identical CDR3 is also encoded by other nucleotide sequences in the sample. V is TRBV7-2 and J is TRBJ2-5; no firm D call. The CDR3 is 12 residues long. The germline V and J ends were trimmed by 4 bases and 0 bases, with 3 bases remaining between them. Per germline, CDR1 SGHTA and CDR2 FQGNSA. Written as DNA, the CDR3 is TGTGCCAGCAGCTCTTACCAAGAGACCCAGTACTTC. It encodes CASSSYQETQYF.

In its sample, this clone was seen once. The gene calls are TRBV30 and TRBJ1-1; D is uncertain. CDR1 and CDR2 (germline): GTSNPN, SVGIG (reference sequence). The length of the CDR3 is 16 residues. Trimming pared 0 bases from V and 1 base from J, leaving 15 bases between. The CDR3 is CAWSVRWRQSNTEAFF. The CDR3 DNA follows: TGTGCCTGGAGTGTACGATGGCGGCAGTCGAACACTGAAGCTTTCTTT.

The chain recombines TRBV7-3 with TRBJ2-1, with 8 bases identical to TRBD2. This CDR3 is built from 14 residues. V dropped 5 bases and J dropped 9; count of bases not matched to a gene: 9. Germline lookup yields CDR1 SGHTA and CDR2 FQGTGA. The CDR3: CASSPGGPLSEQFF. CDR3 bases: TGTGCCAGCAGCCCGGGGGGGCCTTTGAGTGAGCAGTTCTTC.

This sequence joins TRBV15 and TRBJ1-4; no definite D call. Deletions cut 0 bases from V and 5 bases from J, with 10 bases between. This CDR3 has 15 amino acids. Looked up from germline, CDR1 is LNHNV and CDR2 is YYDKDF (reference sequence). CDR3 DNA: TGTGCCACCAGCAGAGATTCGGGCGGGAATGAAAAACTGTTTTTT. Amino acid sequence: CATSRDSGGNEKLFF.

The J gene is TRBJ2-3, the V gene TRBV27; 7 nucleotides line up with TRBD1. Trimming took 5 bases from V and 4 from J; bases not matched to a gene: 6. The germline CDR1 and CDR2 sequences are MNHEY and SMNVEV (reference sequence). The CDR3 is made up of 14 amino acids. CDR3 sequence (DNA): TGTGCCAGCAGTCCTACCCAGGGGGCAGATACGCAGTATTTT. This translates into CASSPTQGADTQYF.

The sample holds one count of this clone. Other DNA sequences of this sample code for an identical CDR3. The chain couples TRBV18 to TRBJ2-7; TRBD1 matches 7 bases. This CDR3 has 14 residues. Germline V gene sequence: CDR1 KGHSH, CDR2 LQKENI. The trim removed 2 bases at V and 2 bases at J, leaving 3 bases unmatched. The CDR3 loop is CASSPATGPYEQYF. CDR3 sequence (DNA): TGTGCCAGCTCACCAGCGACAGGGCCCTACGAGCAGTACTTC.

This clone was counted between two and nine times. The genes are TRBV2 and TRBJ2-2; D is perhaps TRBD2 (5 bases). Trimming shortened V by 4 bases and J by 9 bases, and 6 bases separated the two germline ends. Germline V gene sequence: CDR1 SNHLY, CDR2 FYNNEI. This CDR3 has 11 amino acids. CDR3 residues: CASSAGRELFF. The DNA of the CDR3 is TGTGCCAGCAGTGCGGGAAGGGAGCTGTTTTTT.

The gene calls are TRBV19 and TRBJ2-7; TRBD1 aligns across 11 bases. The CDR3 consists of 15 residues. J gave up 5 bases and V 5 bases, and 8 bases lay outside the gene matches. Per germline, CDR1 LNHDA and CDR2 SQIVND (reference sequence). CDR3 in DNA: TGTGCCAGTAGTTTTCGGACAGGGGGCGCGGACGAGCAGTACTTC. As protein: CASSFRTGGADEQYF.

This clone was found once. CDR3 amino acids: CSVDASGEETQYF. The CDR3 nucleotides are TGCAGCGTTGATGCGAGCGGGGAAGAGACCCAGTACTTC. This chain links TRBV29-1 with TRBJ2-5, with 7 bases fitting TRBD2. The CDR3 has 13 amino acids. Trimming cost V 3 bases and J 3 bases; bases outside gene matches: 4. Germline V gene sequence: CDR1 SQVTM, CDR2 ANQGSEA.

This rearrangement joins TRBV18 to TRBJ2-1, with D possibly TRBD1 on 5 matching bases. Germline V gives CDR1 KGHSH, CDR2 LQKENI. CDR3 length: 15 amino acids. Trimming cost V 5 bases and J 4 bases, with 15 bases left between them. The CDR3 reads CASSTTGLPYNEQFF. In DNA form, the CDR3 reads TGTGCCAGCTCAACAACAGGTTTACCTTACAATGAGCAGTTCTTC.

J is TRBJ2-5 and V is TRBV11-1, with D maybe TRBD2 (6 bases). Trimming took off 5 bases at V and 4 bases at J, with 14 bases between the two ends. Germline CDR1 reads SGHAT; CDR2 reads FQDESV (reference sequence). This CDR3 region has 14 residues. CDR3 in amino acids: CASSVGTRGETQYF. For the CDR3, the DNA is TGTGCCAGCAGCGTCGGGACTCGGGGAGAGACCCAGTACTTC.

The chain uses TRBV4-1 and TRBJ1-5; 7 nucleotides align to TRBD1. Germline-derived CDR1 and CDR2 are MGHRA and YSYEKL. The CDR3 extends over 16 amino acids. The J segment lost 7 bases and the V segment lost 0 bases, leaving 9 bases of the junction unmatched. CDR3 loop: CASSQEDRVSGQPQHF. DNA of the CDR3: TGCGCCAGCAGCCAAGAAGACAGGGTTTCGGGACAGCCCCAGCATTTT.

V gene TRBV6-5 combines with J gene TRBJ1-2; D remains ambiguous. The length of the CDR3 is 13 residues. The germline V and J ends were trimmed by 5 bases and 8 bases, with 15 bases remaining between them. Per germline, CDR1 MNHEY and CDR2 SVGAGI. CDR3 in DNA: TGTGCCAGCAGTCTGGGCCCAACGGAAGGCTACACCTTC. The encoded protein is CASSLGPTEGYTF.

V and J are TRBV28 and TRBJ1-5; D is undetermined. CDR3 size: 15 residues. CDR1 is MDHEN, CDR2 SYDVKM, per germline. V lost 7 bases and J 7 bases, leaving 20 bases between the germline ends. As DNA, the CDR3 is TGTGCCAGCACTGTCCCGGGAAGTACGGGGCAGCCCCAGCATTTT. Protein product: CASTVPGSTGQPQHF.

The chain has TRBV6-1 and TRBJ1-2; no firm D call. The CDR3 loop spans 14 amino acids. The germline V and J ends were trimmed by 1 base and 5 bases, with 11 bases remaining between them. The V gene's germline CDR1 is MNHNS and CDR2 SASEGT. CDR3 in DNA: TGTGCCAGCAGTGAAGGGGTTAGGAGTTATGGCTACACCTTC. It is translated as CASSEGVRSYGYTF.

The CDR3 loop is CASSNDRGLSGELFF. The CDR3 DNA follows: TGTGCCAGCAGTAACGACAGGGGATTGTCCGGGGAGCTGTTTTTT. The rearrangement uses TRBV6-5 and TRBJ2-2; 8 nucleotides line up with TRBD1. Trimming removed 5 bases from V and 6 bases from J; junction bases left unmatched: 8. The germline V gene has CDR1 MNHEY and CDR2 SVGAGI. CDR3 length equals 15 residues.

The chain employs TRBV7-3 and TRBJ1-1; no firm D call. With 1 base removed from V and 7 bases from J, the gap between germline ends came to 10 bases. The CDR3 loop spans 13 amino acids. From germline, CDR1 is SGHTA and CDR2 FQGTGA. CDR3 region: CASSLKSGGEAFF. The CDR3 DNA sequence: TGTGCCAGCAGCTTAAAATCAGGAGGTGAAGCTTTCTTT.

CDR3 sequence reads: CASSYISGGGYNEQFF. The CDR3 DNA reads as TGTGCCAGCAGTTATATCAGCGGGGGGGGTTACAATGAGCAGTTCTTC. The rearrangement joins TRBV6-5 to TRBJ2-1, with 10 bases aligning to TRBD2. CDR1 and CDR2 from the germline V gene are MNHEY and SVGAGI. This CDR3 contains 16 residues. V lost 3 bases to trimming and J lost 4 bases; unmatched junction nucleotides: 6.

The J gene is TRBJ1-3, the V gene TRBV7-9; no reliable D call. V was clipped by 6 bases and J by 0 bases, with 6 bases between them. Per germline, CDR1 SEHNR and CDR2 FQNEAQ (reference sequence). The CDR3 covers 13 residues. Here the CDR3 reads CASSVYSGNTIYF. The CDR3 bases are TGTGCCAGCAGTGTTTACTCTGGAAACACCATATATTTT.